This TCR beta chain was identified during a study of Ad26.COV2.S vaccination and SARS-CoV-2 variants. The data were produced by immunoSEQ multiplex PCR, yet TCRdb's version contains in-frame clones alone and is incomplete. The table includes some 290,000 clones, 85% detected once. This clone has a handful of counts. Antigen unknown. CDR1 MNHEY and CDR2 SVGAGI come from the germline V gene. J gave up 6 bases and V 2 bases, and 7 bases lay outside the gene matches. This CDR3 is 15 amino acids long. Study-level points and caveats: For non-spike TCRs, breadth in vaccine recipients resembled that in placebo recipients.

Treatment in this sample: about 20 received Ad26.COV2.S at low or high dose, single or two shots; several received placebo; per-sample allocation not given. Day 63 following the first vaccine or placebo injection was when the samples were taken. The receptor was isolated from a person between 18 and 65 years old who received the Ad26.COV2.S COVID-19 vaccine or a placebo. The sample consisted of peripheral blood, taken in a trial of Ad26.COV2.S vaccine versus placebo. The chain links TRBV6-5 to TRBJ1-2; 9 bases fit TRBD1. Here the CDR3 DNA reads TGTGCCAGCAGTTACCACGGGACAGGGAATGATGGCTACACCTTC. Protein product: CASSYHGTGNDGYTF.